The rows below give T cell receptor beta chains drawn from one sample of a study of cytomegalovirus exposure and HLA in healthy donors. Clones were read by immunoSEQ multiplex PCR, and TCRdb kept only the in-frame ones, dropping some. The sample records approximately 110,000 clones, about 73% being singletons. The material sequenced was PBMCs. The receptors here all came from a woman between 50 and 59 years old in good health and CMV-seropositive. CDR3s include the opening cysteine and the closing phenylalanine or tryptophan. The D gene is left open where the match is weak. Size is omitted from some rows. Given values are once, few, many or a class for expanded clones.

V	J	D	size	CDR3	DNA
TRBV11-2	TRBJ1-1	-	-	CASSLDRRGTEAFF	TGTGCCAGCAGCTTAGATCGTCGAGGCACTGAAGCTTTCTTT
TRBV6-1	TRBJ2-7	TRBD1	-	CASTSGGTGEQYF	TGTGCCAGCACTTCAGGGGGCACAGGCGAGCAGTACTTC
TRBV7-6	TRBJ1-2	-	-	CASSRGTLEANYGYTF	TGTGCCAGCAGCCGTGGGACACTAGAAGCTAACTATGGCTACACCTTC
TRBV5-1	TRBJ2-5	TRBD2	-	CASLPSGGAVETQYF	TGCGCCAGCCTGCCTAGCGGGGGGGCCGTGGAGACCCAGTACTTC
TRBV7-6	TRBJ2-1	TRBD1	once	CASSQDRGEQFF	TGTGCCAGCAGTCAGGACAGGGGTGAGCAGTTCTTC
TRBV5-4	TRBJ2-1	TRBD2	-	CASSLITGGPSGEQFF	TGTGCCAGCAGCTTGATAACGGGGGGGCCCTCGGGTGAGCAGTTCTTC
TRBV19	TRBJ2-3	-	-	CASSIGVRDTQYF	TGTGCCAGTAGTATAGGAGTGAGGGATACGCAGTATTTT
TRBV6-6	TRBJ2-4	-	few	CASALPGGDQYF	TGTGCCAGCGCCTTACCTGGGGGCGATCAGTACTTC
TRBV11-3	TRBJ2-1	TRBD2	-	CASSRPRGGTSSYNEQFF	TGTGCCAGCAGCCGCCCCCGGGGGGGAACGAGCTCCTACAATGAGCAGTTCTTC
TRBV7-3	TRBJ2-2	-	-	CASSLMDAGSGGELFF	TGTGCCAGCAGCTTAATGGATGCAGGGAGCGGGGGGGAGCTGTTTTTT
TRBV6-5	TRBJ1-2	-	-	CASRPTGPLSGYTF	TGTGCCAGCAGACCAACAGGACCCCTTAGTGGCTACACCTTC
TRBV4-3	TRBJ2-5	TRBD2	-	CASSRVPGLAGFETQYF	TGCGCCAGCAGCCGAGTCCCGGGACTAGCGGGGTTTGAGACCCAGTACTTC
TRBV5-4	TRBJ2-7	TRBD1	-	CASSLSGTGSYEQYF	TGTGCCAGCAGCTTGTCCGGGACAGGTTCCTACGAGCAGTACTTC
TRBV29-1	TRBJ2-7	TRBD1	few	CSVAPGQAYEQYF	TGCAGCGTTGCACCGGGACAGGCTTACGAGCAGTACTTC
TRBV4-2	TRBJ1-2	-	once	CASSQDARERGGSYTF	TGTGCCAGCAGCCAAGATGCGCGGGAGAGGGGGGGTAGCTACACCTTC
TRBV28	TRBJ2-5	TRBD2	few	CASIEGLAGVPNFSETQYF	TGTGCCAGCATAGAGGGACTAGCGGGGGTTCCAAACTTTAGTGAGACCCAGTACTTC
TRBV18	TRBJ2-2	-	-	CASSPPRGTGELFF	TGTGCCAGCTCACCTCCCAGGGGCACCGGGGAGCTGTTTTTT
TRBV10-2	TRBJ2-7	-	-	CATTKSNSGVYEQYF	TGCGCCACAACTAAGTCAAACTCGGGGGTCTACGAGCAGTACTTC
TRBV5-4	TRBJ1-2	-	-	CASSPSPAGSNYGYTF	TGTGCCAGCAGCCCAAGCCCAGCGGGCTCTAACTATGGCTACACCTTC
TRBV10-3	TRBJ2-7	TRBD1	once	CAISSPSRTGGREQYF	TGTGCCATCAGCTCCCCCTCAAGGACAGGGGGCAGAGAGCAGTACTTC
TRBV5-1	TRBJ2-1	TRBD1	-	CASSLRPSDRGGNEQFF	TGCGCCAGCAGCCTCCGTCCAAGCGACAGGGGAGGAAATGAGCAGTTCTTC
TRBV5-4	TRBJ1-1	-	few	CASSSTGWGMNTEAFF	TGTGCCAGCAGCTCTACAGGTTGGGGTATGAACACTGAAGCTTTCTTT
TRBV6-1	TRBJ2-7	-	-	CASSAAGAGFYEQYF	TGTGCCAGCAGTGCCGCAGGGGCAGGGTTTTACGAGCAGTACTTC
TRBV7-8	TRBJ2-1	-	-	CASSERWKNEQFF	TGTGCCAGCAGCGAGCGCTGGAAAAATGAGCAGTTCTTC
TRBV9	TRBJ1-2	TRBD1	-	CASSVESMDRGNGYTF	TGTGCCAGCAGCGTAGAGTCCATGGACAGGGGGAATGGCTACACCTTC
TRBV19	TRBJ2-7	TRBD1	-	CASSIGQGIAYEQYF	TGTGCCAGTAGTATAGGACAGGGGATAGCCTACGAGCAGTACTTC
TRBV7-3	TRBJ1-1	-	few	CASSLIRDSEAFF	TGTGCCAGCAGCTTAATACGTGACAGTGAAGCTTTCTTT
TRBV29-1	TRBJ2-3	-	-	CSVERLAGADTQYF	TGCAGCGTTGAGAGGCTAGCCGGCGCAGATACGCAGTATTTT
TRBV6-6	TRBJ1-2	-	-	CASSLVGGGYTF	TGTGCCAGCAGTTTGGTAGGGGGAGGCTACACCTTC
TRBV29-1	TRBJ2-3	-	-	CSALQGGTDTQYF	TGCAGCGCCTTACAGGGTGGGACAGATACGCAGTATTTT
TRBV2	TRBJ1-1	TRBD1	-	CASRDRGLENTEAFF	TGTGCCAGCCGGGACAGGGGGCTGGAAAACACTGAAGCTTTCTTT
TRBV19	TRBJ1-1	TRBD1	-	CASRAGQGGLFAFF	TGTGCCAGTAGAGCGGGACAGGGCGGTCTTTTTGCTTTCTTT
TRBV21-1	TRBJ1-4	-	-	CASSKSETGINEKLFF	TGTGCCAGCAGCAAATCGGAGACAGGGATTAATGAAAAACTGTTTTTT
TRBV13	TRBJ1-6	TRBD1	few	CASSLGHWGQGNSPLHF	TGTGCCAGCAGCTTAGGCCACTGGGGACAGGGTAATTCACCCCTCCACTTT
TRBV7-6	TRBJ1-5	-	-	CASSLATDQPQHF	TGTGCCAGCAGTCTAGCAACGGATCAGCCCCAGCATTTT